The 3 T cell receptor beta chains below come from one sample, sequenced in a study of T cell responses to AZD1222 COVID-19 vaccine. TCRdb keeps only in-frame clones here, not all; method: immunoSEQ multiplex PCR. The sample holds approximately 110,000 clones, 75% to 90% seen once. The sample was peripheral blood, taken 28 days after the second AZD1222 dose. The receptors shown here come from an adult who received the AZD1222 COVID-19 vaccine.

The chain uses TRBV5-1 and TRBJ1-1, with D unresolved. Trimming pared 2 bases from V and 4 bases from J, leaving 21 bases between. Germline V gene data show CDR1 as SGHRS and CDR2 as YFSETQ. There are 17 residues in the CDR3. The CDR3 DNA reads TGCGCCAGCAGCTTAGGCAGTTCTTACAGTTCGGGCACTGAAGCTTTCTTT. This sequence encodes CASSLGSSYSSGTEAFF.

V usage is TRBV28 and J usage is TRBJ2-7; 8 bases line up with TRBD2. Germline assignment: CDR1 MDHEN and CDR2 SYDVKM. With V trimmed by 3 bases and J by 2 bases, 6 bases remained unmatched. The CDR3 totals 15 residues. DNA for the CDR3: TGTGCCAGCAGTTTGGCGGGGGGCCAGACCTACGAGCAGTACTTC. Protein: CASSLAGGQTYEQYF.

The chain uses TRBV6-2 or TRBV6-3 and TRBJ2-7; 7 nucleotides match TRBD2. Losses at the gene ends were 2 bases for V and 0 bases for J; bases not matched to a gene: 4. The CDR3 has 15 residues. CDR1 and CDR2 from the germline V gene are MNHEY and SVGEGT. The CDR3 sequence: CASSYEWDYSYEQYF. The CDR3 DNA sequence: TGTGCCAGCAGTTACGAGTGGGACTACTCCTACGAGCAGTACTTC.